The rows below give T cell receptor beta chains drawn from one sample of a study of T cell changes during pregnancy in multiple sclerosis. Method: immunoSEQ multiplex PCR; TCRdb's copy keeps in-frame clones and lacks some. This sample has 90,000 to 95,000 clones, with roughly 93% found just once. This material consisted of peripheral blood, taken in the third trimester of pregnancy. Source of these receptors: a female donor with multiple sclerosis, enrolled in a pregnancy study. CDR3s include the opening cysteine and the closing phenylalanine or tryptophan. A D gene is named only where the DNA matches it firmly. A row's size may be missing; if present it is once, few, many or a size class.

once	TRBV6-6	TRBD1	TRBJ2-7	TGTGCCAGCAGTAAAAGACAGGGGGCCCTGAACGAGCAGTACTTC	CASSKRQGALNEQYF
-	TRBV2	-	TRBJ1-2	TGTGCCGGTATATCCAGGGTAGGTGGCTACACCTTC	CAGISRVGGYTF
-	TRBV19	-	TRBJ2-2	TGTGCCATGCTACAGGGAGACACCGGGGAGCTGTTTTTT	CAMLQGDTGELFF
-	TRBV5-1	TRBD1	TRBJ2-7	TGCGCCAGCAGCTACACAGGGGGAAGGTACGAGCAGTACTTC	CASSYTGGRYEQYF
-	TRBV7-2	TRBD1	TRBJ2-1	TGTGCCAGCAGTAAAAAACGGACAGGATGGCAGGACAATGAGCAGTTCTTC	CASSKKRTGWQDNEQFF
-	TRBV4-1	-	TRBJ2-7	TGCGCCAGCAGCCAAGATGACTTCACCACCTACGAGCAGTACTTC	CASSQDDFTTYEQYF
-	TRBV10-3	-	TRBJ2-1	TGTGCCATCAGTGAACTGACAGGATCCTCCTACAATGAGCAGTTCTTC	CAISELTGSSYNEQFF
-	TRBV4-1	-	TRBJ1-1	TGCGCCAGCAGCCTCAGCAGGGGGAACACTGAAGCTTTCTTT	CASSLSRGNTEAFF
-	TRBV5-6	-	TRBJ1-1	TGTGCCAGCAGCCCGGGGTCCATGAACACTGAAGCTTTCTTT	CASSPGSMNTEAFF
-	TRBV6-5	-	TRBJ2-7	TGTGCCAGCAGTTACTCCAGGACTACTTCCTACGAGCAGTACTTC	CASSYSRTTSYEQYF
-	TRBV29-1	TRBD2	TRBJ2-5	TGCAGCGTTGAAGATCTGCCTAGCGGGAGACGTGAGACCCAGTACTTC	CSVEDLPSGRRETQYF
-	TRBV9	-	TRBJ2-1	TGTGCCAGCAGCCCCCCAAGCCGAGGTATCAATGAGCAGTTCTTC	CASSPPSRGINEQFF
-	TRBV19	-	TRBJ1-1	TGTGCCAGTAGTAGCCACCGGAGCACTGAAGCTTTCTTT	CASSSHRSTEAFF
once	TRBV29-1	-	TRBJ2-2	TGCAGCGTTGCCAGGGTGGGCACCGGGGAGCTGTTTTTT	CSVARVGTGELFF
-	TRBV28	-	TRBJ2-7	TGTGCCAGCAGTATCGCCCCACCTAGCGATTTAACCGGCGAGCAGTACTTC	CASSIAPPSDLTGEQYF
-	TRBV9	TRBD2	TRBJ2-3	TGTGCCAGCAGCACCCGAGCGGGGGGCACAGATACGCAGTATTTT	CASSTRAGGTDTQYF
-	TRBV28	-	TRBJ2-7	TGTGCCAGCAGTGCCAGCGATTCAGGGACCTACGAGCAGTACTTC	CASSASDSGTYEQYF
once	TRBV11-2	TRBD2	TRBJ2-1	TGTGCCAGCAGCTTAGTAGCGGGAGGAAAAGGTGAGCAGTTCTTC	CASSLVAGGKGEQFF
-	TRBV4-3	TRBD1	TRBJ2-1	TGCGCCAGCAGCCGATTCCGGGACAGGGGGCTGAATGAGCAGTTCTTC	CASSRFRDRGLNEQFF
-	TRBV5-6	TRBD2	TRBJ2-5	TGTGCCAGCAGCTTCACCACCCAAACTAGCGCGCAAGAGACCCAGTACTTC	CASSFTTQTSAQETQYF
once	TRBV5-1	-	TRBJ2-2	TGCGCCAGCAGCTTGAGGTTATCAGGGAACACCGGGGAGCTGTTTTTT	CASSLRLSGNTGELFF
-	TRBV20-1	-	TRBJ2-1	TGCAGTGCCGGGAGAGGCAATGAGCAGTTCTTC	CSAGRGNEQFF
-	TRBV7-4	-	TRBJ2-7	TGTGCCAGCAGCTTAGGAGAGTTCAGGGCACAGCCCTACGAGCAGTACTTC	CASSLGEFRAQPYEQYF
once	TRBV11-2	TRBD1	TRBJ1-2	TGTGCCAGCAGCTCCGGGACAGGGGTCTATGGCTACACCTTC	CASSSGTGVYGYTF
once	TRBV9	-	TRBJ2-1	TGTGCCAGCAGCGTTGGAGTGTCCTACAATGAGCAGTTCTTC	CASSVGVSYNEQFF
-	TRBV5-1	-	TRBJ2-7	TGCGCCAGCAGCTTGGCGGGGACCTACGAGCAGTACTTC	CASSLAGTYEQYF
-	TRBV13	-	TRBJ2-5	TGTGCCAGCAGCTTTTTCCGAGAGACCCAGTACTTC	CASSFFRETQYF
-	TRBV6-6	-	TRBJ1-3	TGTGCCAGCAGTTACGTAGGGGGACCTGGAAACACCATATATTTT	CASSYVGGPGNTIYF
-	TRBV25-1	-	TRBJ2-7	TGTGCCAGCAGTGATCCGCGGGATTACGAGCAGTACTTC	CASSDPRDYEQYF
-	TRBV5-1	TRBD2	TRBJ2-3	TGCGCCAGCAGCAAGGGACTAGCGGGGAGGCCAGATACGCAGTATTTT	CASSKGLAGRPDTQYF
-	TRBV7-3	TRBD2	TRBJ2-1	TGTGCCAGCAGCCCAGGACTAGCTGATTCTTTTGAGCAGTTCTTC	CASSPGLADSFEQFF
-	TRBV2	TRBD1	TRBJ2-1	TGTGCCAGCAGTGAGGGACAGGGAGTCAATGAGCAGTTCTTC	CASSEGQGVNEQFF
-	TRBV5-6	-	TRBJ1-3	TGTGCCAGCAGCTTTCGAAGCGCCTTTGTAGGCACCATATATTTT	CASSFRSAFVGTIYF
once	TRBV5-1	TRBD1	TRBJ1-1	TGCGCCAGCAGCTTAGGGGACAGGGTTAACACTGAAGCTTTCTTT	CASSLGDRVNTEAFF
-	TRBV28	TRBD2	TRBJ2-7	TGTGCCAGCAGCCCGGGACTAGCGGGAAGCGAGCAGTACTTC	CASSPGLAGSEQYF
-	TRBV18	TRBD2	TRBJ2-3	TGTGCCAGCTCAGCAGCGGGAGGGCCAGGGGATACGCAGTATTTT	CASSAAGGPGDTQYF
-	TRBV6-1	TRBD1	TRBJ1-1	TGTGCCAGCAGTGACCTGACAGGGGGACAAGCTTTCTTT	CASSDLTGGQAFF
-	TRBV6-5	-	TRBJ1-2	TGTGCCAGCAGTGGCGCCAGGGGTTGGGGCTACACCTTC	CASSGARGWGYTF
once	TRBV6-5	TRBD1	TRBJ1-1	TGTGCCAGCAGATTGGGGACAGGAAGGAACACTGAAGCTTTCTTT	CASRLGTGRNTEAFF
-	TRBV27	TRBD2	TRBJ2-7	TGTGCCAGCAGTTTATTAGGAGGGGCTAGCGGCTCCTACGAGCAGTACTTC	CASSLLGGASGSYEQYF
-	TRBV25-1	-	TRBJ2-5	TGTGCCAGCAGTGAATGGACAGATAAAGAGACCCAGTACTTC	CASSEWTDKETQYF
once	TRBV18	TRBD2	TRBJ2-7	TGTGCCAGCTCACCGGGAGGGTCGGGCGAGCAGTACTTC	CASSPGGSGEQYF